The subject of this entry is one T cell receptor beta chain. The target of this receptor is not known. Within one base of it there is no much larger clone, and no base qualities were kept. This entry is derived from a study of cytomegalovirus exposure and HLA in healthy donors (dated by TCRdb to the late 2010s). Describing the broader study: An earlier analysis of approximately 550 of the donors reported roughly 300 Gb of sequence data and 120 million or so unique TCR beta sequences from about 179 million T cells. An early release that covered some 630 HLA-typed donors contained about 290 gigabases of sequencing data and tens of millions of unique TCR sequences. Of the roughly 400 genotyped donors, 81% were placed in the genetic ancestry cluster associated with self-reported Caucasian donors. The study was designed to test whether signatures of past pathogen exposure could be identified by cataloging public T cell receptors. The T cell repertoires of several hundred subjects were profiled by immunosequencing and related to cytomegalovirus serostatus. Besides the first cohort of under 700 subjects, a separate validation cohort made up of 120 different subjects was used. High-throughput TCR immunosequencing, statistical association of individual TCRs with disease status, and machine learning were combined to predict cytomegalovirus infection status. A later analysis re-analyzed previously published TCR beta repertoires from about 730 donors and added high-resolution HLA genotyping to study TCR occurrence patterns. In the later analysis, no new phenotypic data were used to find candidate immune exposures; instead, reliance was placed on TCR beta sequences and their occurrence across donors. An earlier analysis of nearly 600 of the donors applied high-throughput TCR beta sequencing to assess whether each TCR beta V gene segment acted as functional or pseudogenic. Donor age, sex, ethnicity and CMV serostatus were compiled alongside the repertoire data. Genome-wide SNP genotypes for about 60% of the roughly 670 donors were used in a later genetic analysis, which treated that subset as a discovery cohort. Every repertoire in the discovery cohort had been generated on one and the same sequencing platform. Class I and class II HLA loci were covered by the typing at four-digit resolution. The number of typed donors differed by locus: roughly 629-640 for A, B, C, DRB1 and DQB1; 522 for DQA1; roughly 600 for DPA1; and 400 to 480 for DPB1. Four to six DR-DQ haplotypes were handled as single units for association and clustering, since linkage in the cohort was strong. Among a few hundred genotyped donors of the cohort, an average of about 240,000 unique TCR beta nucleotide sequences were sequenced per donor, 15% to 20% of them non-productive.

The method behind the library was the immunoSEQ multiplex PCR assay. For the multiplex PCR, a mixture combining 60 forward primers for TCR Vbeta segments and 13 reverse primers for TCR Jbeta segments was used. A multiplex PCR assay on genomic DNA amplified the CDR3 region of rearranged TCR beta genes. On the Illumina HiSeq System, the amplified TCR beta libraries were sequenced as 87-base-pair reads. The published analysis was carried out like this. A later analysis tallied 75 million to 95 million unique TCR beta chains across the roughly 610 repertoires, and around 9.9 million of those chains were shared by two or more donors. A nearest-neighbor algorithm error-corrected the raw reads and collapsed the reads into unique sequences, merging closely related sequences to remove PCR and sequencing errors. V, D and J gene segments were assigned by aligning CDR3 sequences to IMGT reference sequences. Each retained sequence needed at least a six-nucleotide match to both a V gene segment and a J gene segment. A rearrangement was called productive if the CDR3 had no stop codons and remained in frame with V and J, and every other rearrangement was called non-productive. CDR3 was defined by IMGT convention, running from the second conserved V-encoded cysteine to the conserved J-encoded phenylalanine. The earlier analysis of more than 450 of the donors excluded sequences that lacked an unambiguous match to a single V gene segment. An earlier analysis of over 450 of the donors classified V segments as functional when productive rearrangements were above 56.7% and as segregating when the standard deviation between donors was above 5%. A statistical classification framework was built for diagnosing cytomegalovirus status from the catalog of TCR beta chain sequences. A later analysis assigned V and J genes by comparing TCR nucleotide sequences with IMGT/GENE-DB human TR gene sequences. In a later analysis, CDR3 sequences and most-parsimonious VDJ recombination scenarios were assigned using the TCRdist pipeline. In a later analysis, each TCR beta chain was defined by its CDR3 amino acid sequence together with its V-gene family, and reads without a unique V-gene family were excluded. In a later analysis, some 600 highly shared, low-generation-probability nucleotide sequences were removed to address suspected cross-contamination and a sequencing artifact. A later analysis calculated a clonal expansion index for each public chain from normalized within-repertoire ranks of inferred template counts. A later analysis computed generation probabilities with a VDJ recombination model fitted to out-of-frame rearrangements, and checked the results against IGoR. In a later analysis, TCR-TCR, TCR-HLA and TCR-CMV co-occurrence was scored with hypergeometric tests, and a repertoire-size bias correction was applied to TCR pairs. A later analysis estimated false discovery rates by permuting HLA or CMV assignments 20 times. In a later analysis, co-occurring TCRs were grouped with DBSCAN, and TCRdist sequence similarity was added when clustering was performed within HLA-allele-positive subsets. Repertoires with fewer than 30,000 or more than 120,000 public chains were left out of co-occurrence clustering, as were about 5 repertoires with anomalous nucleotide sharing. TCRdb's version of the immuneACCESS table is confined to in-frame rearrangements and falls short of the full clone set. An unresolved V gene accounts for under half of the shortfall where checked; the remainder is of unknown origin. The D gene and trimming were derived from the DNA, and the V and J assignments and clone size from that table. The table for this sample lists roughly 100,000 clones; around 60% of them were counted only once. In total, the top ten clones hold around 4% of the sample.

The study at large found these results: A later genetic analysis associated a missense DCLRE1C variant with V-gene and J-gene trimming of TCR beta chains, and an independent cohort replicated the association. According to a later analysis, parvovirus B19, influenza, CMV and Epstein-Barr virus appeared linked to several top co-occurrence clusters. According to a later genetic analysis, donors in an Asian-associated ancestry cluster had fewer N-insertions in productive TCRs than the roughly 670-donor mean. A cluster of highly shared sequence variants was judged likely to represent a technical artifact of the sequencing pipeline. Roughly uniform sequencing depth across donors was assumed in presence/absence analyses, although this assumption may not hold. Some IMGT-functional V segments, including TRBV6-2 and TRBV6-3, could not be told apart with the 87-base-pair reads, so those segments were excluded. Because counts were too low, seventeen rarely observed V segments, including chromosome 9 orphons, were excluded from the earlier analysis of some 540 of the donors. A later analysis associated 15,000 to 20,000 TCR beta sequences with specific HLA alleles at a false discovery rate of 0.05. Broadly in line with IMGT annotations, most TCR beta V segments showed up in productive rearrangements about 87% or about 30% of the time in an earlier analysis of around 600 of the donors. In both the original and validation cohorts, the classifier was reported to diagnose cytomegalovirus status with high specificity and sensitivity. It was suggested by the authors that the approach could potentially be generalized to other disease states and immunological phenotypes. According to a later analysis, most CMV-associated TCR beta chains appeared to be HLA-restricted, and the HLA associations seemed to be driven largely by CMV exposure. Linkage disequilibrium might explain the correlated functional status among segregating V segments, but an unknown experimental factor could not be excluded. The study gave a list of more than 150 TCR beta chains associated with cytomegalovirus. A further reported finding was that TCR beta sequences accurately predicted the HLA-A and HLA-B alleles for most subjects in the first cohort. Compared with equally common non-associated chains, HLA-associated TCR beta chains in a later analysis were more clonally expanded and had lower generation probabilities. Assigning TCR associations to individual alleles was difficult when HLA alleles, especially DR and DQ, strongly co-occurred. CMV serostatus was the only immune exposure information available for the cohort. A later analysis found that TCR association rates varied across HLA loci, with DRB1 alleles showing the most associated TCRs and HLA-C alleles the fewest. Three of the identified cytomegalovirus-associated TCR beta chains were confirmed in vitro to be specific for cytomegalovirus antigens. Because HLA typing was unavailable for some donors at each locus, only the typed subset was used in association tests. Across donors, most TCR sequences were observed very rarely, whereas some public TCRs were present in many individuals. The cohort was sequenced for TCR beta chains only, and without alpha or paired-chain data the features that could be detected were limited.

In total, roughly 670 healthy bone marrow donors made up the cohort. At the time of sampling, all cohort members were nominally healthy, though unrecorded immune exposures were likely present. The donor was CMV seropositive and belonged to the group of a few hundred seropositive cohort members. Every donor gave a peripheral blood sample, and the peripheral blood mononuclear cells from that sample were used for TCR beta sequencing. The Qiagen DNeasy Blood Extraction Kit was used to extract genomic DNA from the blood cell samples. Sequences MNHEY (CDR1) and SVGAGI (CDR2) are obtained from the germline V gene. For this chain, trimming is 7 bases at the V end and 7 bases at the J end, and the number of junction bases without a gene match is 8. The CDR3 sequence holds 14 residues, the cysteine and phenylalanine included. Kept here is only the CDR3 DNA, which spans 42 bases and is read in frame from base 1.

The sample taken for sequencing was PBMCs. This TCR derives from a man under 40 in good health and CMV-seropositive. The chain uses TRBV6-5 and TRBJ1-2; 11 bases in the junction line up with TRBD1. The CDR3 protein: CASTMGQGVIGYTF. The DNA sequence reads TGTGCCAGCACTATGGGACAGGGGGTGATTGGCTACACCTTC.